This T cell receptor beta chain derives from a study of T cell clones after liver transplantation (dated by TCRdb to about 2019). About the investigation overall: The samples were obtained from ITN030ST, a randomized trial that attempted immunosuppression withdrawal within 2 years after liver transplantation. Donor-reactive T cell clones were identified using TCRbeta sequencing after a pre-transplant mixed lymphocyte reaction and were then followed in post-transplant blood. Third party-reactive TCRbeta sequences were also identified from pre-transplant MLRs to serve as an antigen-independent comparator for donor-reactive sequences. Of the eight recipients, a few were HCV-positive, while the remaining recipients had been transplanted for non-autoimmune, non-viral indications. Subjects received no induction therapy and standard immunosuppression until randomization at 12-24 months post-transplant. Tolerance meant complete immunosuppression withdrawal for at least one year without liver enzymes rising beyond twice the upper limit of normal. Blood samples were collected pre-transplant, pre-randomization before withdrawal, and post-randomization after either complete withdrawal or failed withdrawal. A cohort of 8 liver transplant recipients was studied, of whom 3 were classified as tolerant and 5 as non-tolerant.

The germline V gene gives CDR1 as SNHLY and CDR2 as FYNNEI. The CDR3 measures 15 amino acids from cysteine to phenylalanine. This entry keeps only the CDR3 DNA: 45 bases, framed from base 1. Clipping removes 6 bases from V and 6 bases from J, with 6 as the unmatched junction base count. Using immunoSEQ, frozen genomic DNA was subjected to high-throughput TCRbeta CDR3 sequencing, a process that included PCR amplification, mapping, bias correction and internal controls. For the original study's pipeline: Productive rearrangements were retained, and unique TCRbeta sequences were defined by the CDR3 nucleotide sequence together with the V and J gene. For a sequence to be called donor-reactive, it needed a frequency of at least 0.01% and at least 5-fold expansion in CFSE-low cells compared with unstimulated pre-transplant cells. Per-subject minimum frequency thresholds, based on the lowest-template unstimulated sample, ensured at least 90% detection power. Repertoire turnover was measured by Jensen-Shannon divergence between the top 1000 TCRbeta sequences post- and pre-transplant. Changes in detection of donor-reactive sequences were tested with two-sided Fisher's exact tests. TCRdb re-hosts the immuneACCESS table, in-frame sequences only. Its copies lack some clones; in the studies checked, an unresolved V gene accounts for under half of them, and the cause for the rest is not known. V and J calls and clone size are copied from that table; D and trimming were computed from the DNA. In this sample the table shows over 50,000 clones, less than 85% of which occur a single time. 8% to 9.5% of the sample goes to the ten largest clones.

According to the study, the label for this sample's time point signals: pre-transplant. Thawed unstimulated PBMCs were stained for CD3, CD4 and CD8 and FACS-sorted into CD3+CD4+ and CD3+CD8+ populations. Randomization to immunosuppression withdrawal applied to every one of the 8 studied subjects. The Qiagen DNeasy Blood and Tissue Kit was used to isolate genomic DNA. What the authors observed across the whole study: The conclusions were considered preliminary, being limited by small, heterogeneous patient numbers and non-standardized post-transplant time points. The decline in donor-reactive sequences exceeded the decline in third party-reactive sequences, suggesting partial antigen-specific deletion that was unrelated to withdrawal success. When repertoire turnover was accounted for, significantly reduced detection of donor-reactive sequences was found in 7 of 8 subjects for CD4 and in 8 of 8 subjects for CD8. Low numbers of available donor cells limited the measurable donor-reactive repertoire in a couple of subjects. Since no allograft tissue specimens were available, donor-reactive T cells may have migrated into the graft instead of being deleted. In most of the 8 subjects, regardless of tolerance or HCV status, circulating donor-reactive CD4 TCRbeta sequences dropped significantly post-transplant.

With regard to this clone: No cognate antigen has been identified for it. The input lacks base qualities; no much larger clone sits a single base away.

The source is a human donor who received a liver transplant. The material sequenced was CD4+ T cells from blood, taken before liver transplant. The sequence links TRBV2 to TRBJ2-1; a stretch of 12 junction bases matches TRBD1. The CDR3 protein sequence reads: CASSAGQGARNEQFF. The bases read TGTGCCAGCAGCGCGGGACAGGGGGCGCGCAATGAGCAGTTCTTC.